A single sample is the source of the 23 T cell receptor beta chains below, sequenced in a study of shared clonotypes between healthy human individuals. Using immunoSEQ multiplex PCR, the repertoire was profiled, and TCRdb retains in-frame clones only, with some absent. The table lists roughly 1.5 million clones, approximately 98% of them singletons. The specimen sequenced was naive CD4+ T cells sorted from blood. Subset reported: CD45RA+ positively selected. These receptors all stem from a man in his thirties or forties in good health.

The chain uses TRBV7-6 and TRBJ1-4; D may be TRBD1 (5 bases). The CDR3 sequence is 14 residues long. V dropped 5 bases and J dropped 5 bases, with 12 bases sitting between them. Germline lookup yields CDR1 SGHVS and CDR2 FNYEAQ. This CDR3 reads CASSPAGRNEKLFF. The CDR3 coding sequence is TGTGCCAGCAGCCCCGCAGGGCGGAATGAAAAACTGTTTTTT.

This chain connects TRBV15 to TRBJ2-7; 11 bases are a match to TRBD2. This CDR3 is 17 amino acids long. After removal of 3 bases from V and 7 bases from J, the junction contained 14 bases not matched to a gene. The V gene's germline CDR1 is LNHNV and CDR2 YYDKDF (reference sequence). The CDR3 protein is CATSRGTTSGRAREQYF. The CDR3 nucleotides read TGTGCCACCAGCAGGGGGACTACTAGCGGGAGAGCAAGGGAGCAGTACTTC.

The chain couples TRBV7-9 to TRBJ2-1; 12 nucleotides match TRBD2. This CDR3 has 18 residues. V lost 1 base, J lost 2 bases, and 6 bases stayed unmatched. CDR1 and CDR2 from the germline V gene are SEHNR and FQNEAQ (reference sequence). The chain's CDR3 is CASSLGGRLAGAYNEQFF. The CDR3 DNA reads TGTGCCAGCAGCTTAGGGGGGAGACTAGCGGGAGCCTACAATGAGCAGTTCTTC. The whole variable domain, remainder taken from reference TRBV7-9 and TRBJ2-1, is DTGVSQNPRHKITKRGQNVTFRCDPISEHNRLYWYRQTLGQGPEFLTYFQNEAQLEKSRLLSDRFSAERPKGSFSTLEIQRTEQGDSAMYLCASSLGGRLAGAYNEQFFGPGTRLTVL.

This chain links TRBV10-3 with TRBJ1-3, with 7 nucleotides matching TRBD1. In germline, CDR1 is ENHRY, CDR2 SYGVKD. The trim removed 6 bases at V and 0 bases at J, leaving 5 bases unmatched. The CDR3 consists of 15 residues. CDR3 bases: TGTGCCATCAGCAGACAGGGCCTCTCTGGAAACACCATATATTTT. It encodes CAISRQGLSGNTIYF.

This rearrangement joins TRBV5-1 to TRBJ2-1; possible D gene TRBD2, 6 bases. Germline V gene lookup returns CDR1 SGHRS and CDR2 YFSETQ. V gave up 0 bases and J gave up 15 bases, with 16 bases separating them. CDR3 length: 13 residues. CDR3 nucleotides: TGCGCCAGCAGCTTGGACAGAGCGGGCGTAGGGTTCTTC. Translated: CASSLDRAGVGFF.

This chain links TRBV7-2 with TRBJ2-1, with 10 bases lining up with TRBD2. Trimming took 4 bases from V and 2 from J; bases not matched to a gene: 5. This CDR3 is built from 16 residues. Germline V gives CDR1 SGHTA, CDR2 FQGNSA. As DNA, the CDR3 is TGTGCCAGCAGCTCGGGGGGACTAGCGACCTACAATGAGCAGTTCTTC. This sequence encodes CASSSGGLATYNEQFF.

This clone was seen a single time. The V call is TRBV5-1, the J call TRBJ2-1; D is undetermined. The CDR3 is made up of 20 amino acids. The germline V gene has CDR1 SGHRS and CDR2 YFSETQ. V was trimmed by 2 bases and J by 0 bases, leaving 24 bases between them. The CDR3, as DNA: TGCGCCAGCAGCTTACCCTCTACTCAAGGTACTGTAAGCTCCTACAATGAGCAGTTCTTC. This sequence encodes CASSLPSTQGTVSSYNEQFF.

The V call is TRBV4-2, the J call TRBJ1-2, with TRBD1 as a possible D gene (6 bases). Trimming pared 4 bases from V and 8 bases from J, leaving 11 bases between. Germline lookup yields CDR1 LGHNA and CDR2 YNFKEQ. The CDR3 runs 12 residues. CDR3 sequence (DNA): TGTGCCAGCAGCCCTGACAGGAAGGGCTACACCTTC. It specifies CASSPDRKGYTF.

This chain links TRBV5-4 with TRBJ2-3, with D perhaps TRBD2 (6 bases). The CDR3 runs 15 residues. CDR1 SGHNT and CDR2 YYREEE come from the germline V gene (reference sequence). V lost 4 bases, J lost 3 bases, and 15 bases lay in between. CDR3 protein: CASSPREPVTDTQYF. CDR3 coding DNA: TGTGCCAGCAGCCCTCGGGAGCCGGTAACAGATACGCAGTATTTT.

The chain recombines TRBV9 with TRBJ2-1; D not resolved. The CDR3 consists of 15 residues. V lost 0 bases and J lost 8, with 15 bases in between. Germline CDR1 and CDR2: SGDLS and YYNGEE. The CDR3 spells CASSVDFRVRDEQFF. As DNA, the CDR3 is TGTGCCAGCAGCGTAGATTTCCGGGTCCGGGATGAGCAGTTCTTC.

The chain couples TRBV5-5 to TRBJ1-3; D not certain. V was cut by 2 bases and J by 1 base, with 13 bases left in between. This CDR3 region has 16 residues. Germline CDR1 reads SGHKS; CDR2 reads YYEKEE (reference sequence). CDR3 sequence reads: CASSFLRVGSGNTIYF. The CDR3 coding sequence is TGTGCCAGCAGCTTTTTGAGGGTCGGTTCTGGAAACACCATATATTTT.

The sample holds one count of this clone. The CDR3 loop reads CASRDASGSYEQFF. In DNA form, the CDR3 reads TGCGCCAGCAGGGACGCTAGCGGGAGCTATGAGCAGTTCTTC. The V gene is TRBV5-1, the J gene TRBJ2-1; 10 bases agree with TRBD2. The ends lost 5 bases at V and 8 bases at J; junction bases unmatched: 7. Germline V gene sequence: CDR1 SGHRS, CDR2 YFSETQ. This CDR3 comprises 14 residues.

J is TRBJ2-3 and V is TRBV7-9; tentatively, D is TRBD2 (6 bases). Germline V gene lookup returns CDR1 SEHNR and CDR2 FQNEAQ (reference sequence). The CDR3 contains 16 residues. The V and J ends lost 4 bases and 2 bases respectively, with 16 bases between them. CDR3 sequence reads: CASSSSGTGDTDTQYF. The CDR3, as DNA: TGTGCCAGCAGCTCATCCGGGACTGGAGACACAGATACGCAGTATTTT.

This chain links TRBV29-1 with TRBJ1-1; 9 bases are shared with TRBD1. V was clipped by 6 bases and J by 6 bases; unmatched bases: 5. This CDR3 contains 12 residues. Germline CDR1 is SQVTM and CDR2 is ANQGSEA. This CDR3 reads CSVQGAIAEAFF. CDR3 in DNA: TGCAGCGTACAGGGGGCAATCGCTGAAGCTTTCTTT. The full variable domain, rest sourced from reference TRBV29-1 and TRBJ1-1, is SAVISQKPSRDICQRGTSLTIQCQVDSQVTMMFWYRQQPGQSLTLIATANQGSEATYESGFVIDKFPISRPNLTFSTLTVSNMSPEDSSIYLCSVQGAIAEAFFGQGTRLTVV.

The chain couples TRBV4-1 to TRBJ1-1; tentative D call: TRBD1 (5 bases). The V end was cut by 4 bases, the J end by 4 bases, with 13 bases between. The germline V gene encodes CDR1 MGHRA and CDR2 YSYEKL. The CDR3 runs to 14 residues. CDR3 residues: CASSPEVRGTEAFF. The CDR3 nucleotides are TGCGCCAGCAGCCCCGAGGTGAGGGGCACTGAAGCTTTCTTT.

The V gene is TRBV7-9, the J gene TRBJ2-7, with TRBD1 as a possible D gene (6 bases). The CDR3 has 15 residues. Germline assignment: CDR1 SEHNR and CDR2 FQNEAQ (reference sequence). Trimming took 0 bases from V and 6 from J, leaving 15 bases between them. Here the CDR3 DNA reads TGTGCCAGCAGCTTAGCGGCGGCAGGGGACGGCGAGCAGTACTTC. Translation gives CASSLAAAGDGEQYF.

The rearrangement links TRBV5-1 to TRBJ1-2; D remains unclear. This CDR3 region has 11 residues. V shed 8 bases and J shed 3 bases, with 8 bases lying between them. CDR1 and CDR2 from the germline V gene are SGHRS and YFSETQ. The CDR3 DNA reads TGCGCCAGTTTATATTACTATGGCTACACCTTC. Translated: CASLYYYGYTF.

The rearrangement uses TRBV5-1 and TRBJ2-5; D is tentatively TRBD1 or TRBD2 (5 bases each). This CDR3 spans 15 amino acids. Germline V gives CDR1 SGHRS, CDR2 YFSETQ. Trimming removed 4 bases from V and 5 bases from J, with 18 bases in between. The CDR3 sequence is CASSLRASGRETQYF. For the CDR3, the DNA is TGCGCCAGCAGCCTACGGGCCTCGGGACGGGAGACCCAGTACTTC.

The gene calls are TRBV20-1 and TRBJ2-1; D gene ambiguous. The length of the CDR3 is 11 residues. Germline V gives CDR1 DFQATT, CDR2 SNEGSKA (reference sequence). The V and J ends lost 4 bases and 9 bases respectively, with 10 bases between them. For the CDR3, the DNA is TGCAGTGCTACCAAACACGCTGAGCAGTTCTTC. Protein sequence: CSATKHAEQFF.

V and J are TRBV29-1 and TRBJ2-7; possibly TRBD1 for D (6 bases). V lost 7 bases and J 7 bases, leaving 17 bases between the germline ends. Germline assignment: CDR1 SQVTM and CDR2 ANQGSEA. The CDR3 spans 12 residues. CDR3 DNA sequence: TGCAGCGGGGCATTGGGGGCGCGGGAGCAGTACTTC. Protein product: CSGALGAREQYF.

The chain combines TRBV5-1 with TRBJ2-3, with 11 bases lining up with TRBD2. Per germline, CDR1 SGHRS and CDR2 YFSETQ. There are 21 residues in the CDR3. V lost 0 bases, J lost 4 bases, and 19 bases stayed unmatched. For the CDR3, the DNA is TGCGCCAGCAGCTTGGGGCGTGGGACTAGCGGACCCCCATTATATCCAGATACGCAGTATTTT. Its translation: CASSLGRGTSGPPLYPDTQYF.

The J gene is TRBJ2-1, the V gene TRBV7-3; TRBD2 matches at 12 bases. V shed 2 bases and J 7 bases; nucleotides not matched to a gene: 3. The germline V gene has CDR1 SGHTA and CDR2 FQGTGA. The CDR3 length is 15 residues. Here the CDR3 reads CASSLGLAGRNEQFF. CDR3 DNA sequence: TGTGCCAGCAGCTTAGGACTAGCGGGAAGGAATGAGCAGTTCTTC.

This rearrangement joins TRBV4-2 to TRBJ2-1; 13 bases line up with TRBD2. J gave up 8 bases and V 0 bases, and 7 bases lay outside the gene matches. The CDR3 covers 17 residues. The V gene's germline CDR1 is LGHNA and CDR2 YNFKEQ. The DNA for the CDR3 is TGTGCCAGCAGCCAAGAAAGAGGACTAGCGGGAGAGGATGAGCAGTTCTTC. This encodes CASSQERGLAGEDEQFF.